The clone carrying this TCR beta chain was recorded at least ten times. TCRdb used MiXCR to reprocess the PCR reads, holding one entry per CDR3 protein. The data hold about half a million distinct CDR3 sequences, with about 20% observed a single time. The data derive from a study of molecular identifiers for immune sequencing clone quantification. Isolation of naive CD8 T cells was achieved by sorting on a CD8+CD4-CCR7+CD45RA+ phenotype. The sequencing sample was made of naive CD8+ T cells from blood, with Jurkat cell RNA spiked in. As to subset: FACS-sorted CD8+CD4-CCR7+CD45RA+ naive T cells. The sequence was obtained from a human donor in good health. Some libraries in this study had Jurkat cell RNA spiked in.

CDR3 sequence: CATSREAGSNTGELFF. Written as DNA, the CDR3 is TGTGCCACCAGCAGAGAGGCAGGGTCGAACACCGGGGAGCTGTTTTTT. The chain employs TRBV15 and TRBJ2-2; weak D call: TRBD1 (5 bases). V was cut by 0 bases and J by 0 bases, with 8 bases left in between. This CDR3 has 16 amino acids. Germline values: CDR1 LNHNV, CDR2 YYDKDF (reference sequence).